Here is one TCR beta chain with its context. Its target is not known. Sequenced by immunoSEQ multiplex PCR; TCRdb stores in-frame clones only, minus some. The repertoire consists of roughly 86,000 clones, with approximately 81% occurring once and the leading ten covering roughly 5%. The data are from a study of T cell responses to AZD1222 COVID-19 vaccine. Study findings and constraints: The study reported that nearly half of spike-specific TCRs target unmutated variant regions. White British ancestry dominated among donors, who included more females, and clonal diversity was possibly underestimated.

Samples with a second dose at about 4 or about 12 weeks were pooled together. The input for sequencing was peripheral blood, taken 28 days after the second AZD1222 dose. The receptor was derived from an adult who received the AZD1222 COVID-19 vaccine.

CDR3 bases: TGTGCCAGCAGTTTTCTCGGGGGGATATACGAGCAGTACTTC. Translated, it gives CASSFLGGIYEQYF. The rearrangement joins TRBV28 to TRBJ2-7; TRBD2 matches at 7 bases. Germline-derived CDR1 and CDR2 are MDHEN and SYDVKM. J gave up 4 bases and V 3 bases, and 6 bases lay outside the gene matches. The CDR3 covers 14 residues.